The source of this T cell receptor (beta chain) is a study of shared clonotypes between healthy human individuals (dated by TCRdb to the early 2020s). Concerning the study at large: The cohort comprised a couple of women and a few men aged 18 to 49 years. For each donor, CD4 naive and CD4 memory were each run on three plates, CD8 naive on two plates, and CD8 memory on one plate. To estimate repertoire size and how much clonotype sharing occurs between individuals, the study deeply sequenced the blood TCR repertoires of five healthy adults. To increase sequencing depth and limit assay-specific biases, TCR repertoire library preparation and sequencing were carried out by different laboratories using diverse techniques. Each donor's leukapheresis produced roughly between roughly 0.85 and 9 billion PBMCs.

The donors were healthy, HIV-negative adults who had no recently reported acute infections or vaccinations. Every donor was a Caucasian adult residing in Nashville, Tennessee, USA. Magnetic negative selection was used to enrich CD4+ T cells, after which naive cells were positively selected on CD45RA and the negative fraction became the memory subset. Blood was collected by leukapheresis, and PBMCs were isolated by Ficoll-Histopaque density gradient centrifugation and then cryopreserved in liquid nitrogen vapor phase. Purity and quantity of every magnetically sorted T cell population were checked by analytical flow cytometry. From each sorted fraction, genomic DNA was isolated and quantified by UV absorbance on a Nanodrop 2000c. The CDR3 goes from the cysteine to the phenylalanine over 16 residues. The CDR3 DNA has 48 bases and is translated from base 1. V and J are trimmed by 2 bases and 1 base, and the gene matches miss 2 bases of the junction. CDR1 and CDR2, per the germline V gene, are MNHNS and SASEGT.

Study-wide findings and limitations: Compared with non-shared clonotypes, the clonotypes found in all four sorted-subset donors had higher generation probabilities. Naive subsets generally had larger estimated clonotype richness than memory subsets. Sharing across a few donors was observed for 5% to 6.5% of naive CD4, under 4% of naive CD8, around 2.5% of memory CD4, and around 0.4% of memory CD8 clonotypes. Because the study included a small number of donors, the genetic and exposure-history diversity represented was limited. Incomplete sequencing was indicated by rarefaction of sorted-subset datasets, despite the large sequencing depth. Sampling was restricted to blood, and TCR repertoires in tissue are likely to differ from TCR repertoires in blood. Pairwise subsampling led to the expectation that sequencing depth would affect the degree of clonotype sharing among donors.

Using the deep immunoSEQ assay, multiplex PCR amplified TCR CDR3 regions from genomic DNA. Genomic DNA extracted from each cell subset was distributed evenly over all wells of several immunoSEQ 96-well plates, and each plate served as one replicate. For sorted subsets, around 200 ng genomic DNA, equal to 30,000 to 35,000 T cell genomes, was loaded into each replicate PCR. Purified libraries were measured with a Qubit 3.0 fluorometer, size-checked on a Bioanalyzer 2100, and measured again with the KAPA Library Quantification kit. Each immunoSEQ 96-well plate was sequenced on its own single-read 150-cycle Illumina NextSeq 550 flow cell. Regarding the original processing steps: Because the immunoSEQ output included only junctional sequences and no quality scores, the filtering could not be the same as the filtering used for full-length reads. To assign V/J genes and CDR3, sequences were annotated using PyIR, a Python wrapper for IgBLAST v1.9, with IMGT germline references. Reads with weak V/J assignments (E-value above 1e-6), missing CDR3, stop codons, out-of-frame junctions, or ambiguous translated residues were removed. V3J clonotypes were defined as sequences sharing an identical inferred V gene, J gene, and CDR3 amino acid sequence. Percentage overlap between repertoires was calculated by dividing the number of shared unique clonotypes by the size of the smaller repertoire. Repertoire richness was assessed with RTK rarefaction, the Chao1 estimator, and Recon v2.1 estimates of unobserved clonotypes. Generation probabilities were computed with OLGA for all TCRbeta clonotypes obtained by the gDNA method from four donors. TCRdb took this table from immuneACCESS and kept in-frame rearrangements with V and J called. Such tables lack part of the clones; where checked against another copy, unresolved V genes explain under half of the gap, and the rest is unexplained. The V and J calls and clone size are taken from that table; D and trimming were inferred from the DNA. For this sample the table gives about 1.1 million clones, of which 75% to 85% were detected only once. In total, the top ten clones hold roughly 0.65% of the sample.

Remarks on this clone: The antigen this receptor binds is unknown. Base quality data are lacking; no much larger clone is found one base away.

The sample taken for sequencing was memory CD4+ T cells from PBMCs. Read against the paper, the sample's cell subset or site label means: CD45RA-negative fraction. The V and J genes are TRBV6-1 and TRBJ2-1, and TRBD1 aligns with 10 junction nucleotides. This receptor was obtained from a man aged 18 to 30 in good health. Some clones in this sample may be carry-over from other donors' samples. CDR3 sequence: CASSERTGGSYNEQFF. DNA sequence: TGTGCCAGCAGTGAAAGGACAGGGGGATCCTACAATGAGCAGTTCTTC.